A single TCR beta chain is shown here with its context. The record originates from a study of control samples from healthy donors and cancer patients. Trimming cost V 3 bases and J 6 bases, with 14 bases left between them. CDR1 is SQVTM, CDR2 ANQGSEA, per germline. The CDR3 length is 13 residues. TCRdb keeps only in-frame clones here, not all; method: immunoSEQ multiplex PCR. Of 260,000 or so clones listed, about four fifths were seen once; the top ten hold about 14%. What was sequenced was PBMCs. The clonotype originates from a woman aged 60-70 years with lung cancer. The gene calls are TRBV29-1 and TRBJ1-1; D is uncertain. The CDR3 DNA reads TGCAGCGTTGAGGCTCAAACTTCGGCTGAAGCTTTCTTT. It is translated as CSVEAQTSAEAFF.